This TCR beta chain was recorded in a study of OX40 agonist ivuxolimab in advanced cancers. Assay used: immunoSEQ multiplex PCR; TCRdb lists only in-frame clones, some missing. The table shows about 81,000 clones, with under 90% occurring only once. Germline CDR1 and CDR2: MDHEN and SYDVKM. The CDR3 has 14 residues. V lost 4 bases and J lost 8, with 15 bases in between. The sequence was obtained from an adult with an advanced solid tumor such as melanoma, head and neck, liver or kidney cancer. The chain employs TRBV28 and TRBJ2-1; the D gene is possibly TRBD2 (5 bases). The sequencing used CD4+ or CD8+ T cells sorted from blood, collected in a trial of the OX40 agonist ivuxolimab. The CDR3 DNA is TGTGCCAGCAGTTCCCCGGACTCCTCGCATGAGCAGTTCTTC. Its protein is CASSSPDSSHEQFF.